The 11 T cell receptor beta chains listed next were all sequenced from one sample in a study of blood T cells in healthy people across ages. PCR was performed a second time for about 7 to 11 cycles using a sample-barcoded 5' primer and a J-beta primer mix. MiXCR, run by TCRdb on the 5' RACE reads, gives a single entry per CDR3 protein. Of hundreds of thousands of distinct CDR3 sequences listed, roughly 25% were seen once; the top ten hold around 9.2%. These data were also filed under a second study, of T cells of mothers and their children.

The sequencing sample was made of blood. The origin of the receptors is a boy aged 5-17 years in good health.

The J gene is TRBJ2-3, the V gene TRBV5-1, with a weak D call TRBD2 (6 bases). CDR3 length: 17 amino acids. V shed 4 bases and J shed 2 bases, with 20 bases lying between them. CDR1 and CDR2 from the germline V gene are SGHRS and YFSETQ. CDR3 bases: TGCGCCAGCAGCCTATCAACTCTAGCGACCTACACAGATACGCAGTATTTT. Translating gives CASSLSTLATYTDTQYF.

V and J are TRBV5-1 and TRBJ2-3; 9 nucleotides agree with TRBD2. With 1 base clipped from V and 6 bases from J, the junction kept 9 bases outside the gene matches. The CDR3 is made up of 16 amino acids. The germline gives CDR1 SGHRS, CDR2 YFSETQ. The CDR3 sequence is CASSLRAGGPGDTQYF. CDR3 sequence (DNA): TGCGCCAGCAGCTTGCGGGCGGGGGGGCCAGGGGATACGCAGTATTTT.

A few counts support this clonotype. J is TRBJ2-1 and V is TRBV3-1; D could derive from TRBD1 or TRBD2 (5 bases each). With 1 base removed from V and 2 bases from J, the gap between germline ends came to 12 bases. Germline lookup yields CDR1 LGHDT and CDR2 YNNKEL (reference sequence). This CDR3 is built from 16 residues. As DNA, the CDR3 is TGTGCCAGCAGCCAAGTATGGGGGAGAACCTACAATGAGCAGTTCTTC. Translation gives CASSQVWGRTYNEQFF.

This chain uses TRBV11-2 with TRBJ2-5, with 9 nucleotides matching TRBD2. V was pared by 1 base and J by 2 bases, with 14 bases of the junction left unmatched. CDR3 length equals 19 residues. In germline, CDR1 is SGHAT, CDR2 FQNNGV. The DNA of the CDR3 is TGTGCCAGCAGCTTAGGGGGGGCTAGCGGGGAAGGAGTTCAAGAGACCCAGTACTTC. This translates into CASSLGGASGEGVQETQYF.

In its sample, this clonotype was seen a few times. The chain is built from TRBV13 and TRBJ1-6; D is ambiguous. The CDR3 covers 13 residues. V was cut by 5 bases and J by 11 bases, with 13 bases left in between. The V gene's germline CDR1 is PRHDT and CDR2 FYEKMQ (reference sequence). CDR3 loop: CASSKLGFAPLHF. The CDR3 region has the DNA TGTGCCAGCAGCAAACTAGGGTTTGCACCCCTCCACTTT.

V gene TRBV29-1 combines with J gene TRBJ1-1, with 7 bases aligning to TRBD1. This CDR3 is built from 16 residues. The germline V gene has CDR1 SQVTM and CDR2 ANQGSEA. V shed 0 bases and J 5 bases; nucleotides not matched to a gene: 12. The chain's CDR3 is CSVEDLGRGGTTEAFF. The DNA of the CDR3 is TGCAGCGTTGAAGATCTCGGGAGAGGGGGCACGACTGAAGCTTTCTTT.

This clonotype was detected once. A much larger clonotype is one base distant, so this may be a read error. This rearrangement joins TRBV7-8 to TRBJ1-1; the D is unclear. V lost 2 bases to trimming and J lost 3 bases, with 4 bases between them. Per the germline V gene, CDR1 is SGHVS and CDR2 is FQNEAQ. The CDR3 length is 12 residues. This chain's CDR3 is CASSLKDTEAFF. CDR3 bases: TGTGCCAGCAGCTTAAAGGACACTGAAGCTTTCTTT.

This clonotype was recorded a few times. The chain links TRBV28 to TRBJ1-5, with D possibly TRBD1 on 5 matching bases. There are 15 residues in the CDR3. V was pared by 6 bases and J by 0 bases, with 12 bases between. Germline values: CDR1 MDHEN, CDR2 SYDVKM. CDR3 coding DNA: TGTGCCAGCAGGTTAGGGGATTATAGCAATCAGCCCCAGCATTTT. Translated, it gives CASRLGDYSNQPQHF.

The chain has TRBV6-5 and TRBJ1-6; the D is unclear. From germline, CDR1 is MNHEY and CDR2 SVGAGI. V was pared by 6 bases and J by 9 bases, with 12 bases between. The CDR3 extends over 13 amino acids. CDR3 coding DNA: TGTGCCAGCAGGCGGACGGCTCTTTCACCCCTCCACTTT. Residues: CASRRTALSPLHF.

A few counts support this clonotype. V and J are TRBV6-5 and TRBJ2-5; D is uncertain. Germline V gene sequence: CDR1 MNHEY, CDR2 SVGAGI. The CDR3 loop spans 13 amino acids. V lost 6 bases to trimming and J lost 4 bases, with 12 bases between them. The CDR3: CASSRRSIETQYF. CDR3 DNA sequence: TGTGCCAGCAGCCGACGGTCGATAGAGACCCAGTACTTC.

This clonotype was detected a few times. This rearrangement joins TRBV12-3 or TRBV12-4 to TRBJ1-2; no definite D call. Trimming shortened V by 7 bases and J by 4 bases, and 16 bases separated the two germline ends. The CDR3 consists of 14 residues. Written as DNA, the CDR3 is TGTGCCAGCACCGGCCCAGGCGGACTCTATGGCTACACCTTC. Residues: CASTGPGGLYGYTF.